This T cell receptor beta chain was sequenced for a study of T cells after yellow fever vaccination. The TCR cDNA carried a universal primer site and UMIs from 5'RACE template switching. Each CDR3 protein is one row after TCRdb ran MiXCR on the 5' RACE reads. The table has some 220,000 distinct CDR3 sequences, under 3.5% seen once. Only a few counts were recorded for this clonotype. CDR1 is MGHRA, CDR2 YSYEKL, per germline. CDR3 length: 16 amino acids. Trimming removed 4 bases from V and 0 bases from J, with 12 bases in between. The receptor's source is a man aged 18 to 30 who received the YFV17D yellow fever vaccine. Sequenced here: CD4+ T cells sorted from PBMCs, sampled 10 days after the yellow fever booster vaccination. V usage is TRBV4-1 and J usage is TRBJ1-4, with D possibly TRBD1 on 5 matching bases. Here the CDR3 reads CASSPMEQATNEKLFF. The DNA for the CDR3 is TGCGCCAGCAGCCCCATGGAACAGGCAACTAATGAAAAACTGTTTTTT.